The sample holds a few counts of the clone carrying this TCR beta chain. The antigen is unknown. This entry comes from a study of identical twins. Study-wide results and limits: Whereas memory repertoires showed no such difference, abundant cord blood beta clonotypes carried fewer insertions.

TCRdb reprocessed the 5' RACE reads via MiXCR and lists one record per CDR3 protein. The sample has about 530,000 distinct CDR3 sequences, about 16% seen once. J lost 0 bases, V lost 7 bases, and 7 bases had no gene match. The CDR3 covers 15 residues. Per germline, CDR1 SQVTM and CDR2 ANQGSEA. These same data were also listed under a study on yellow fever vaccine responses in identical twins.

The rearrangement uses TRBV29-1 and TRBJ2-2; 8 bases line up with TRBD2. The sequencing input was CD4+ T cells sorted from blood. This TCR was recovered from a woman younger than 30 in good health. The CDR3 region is CSARGGSANTGELFF. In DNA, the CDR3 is TGCAGCGCCCGGGGGGGGAGCGCGAACACCGGGGAGCTGTTTTTT.